The 24 T cell receptor beta chains below were found in one sample sequenced in a study of CD4 T cell repertoires and nickel. TCRdb used MiXCR to reprocess the RT-PCR reads, holding one entry per CDR3 protein. Of around 190 distinct CDR3 sequences listed, around 50% are singletons. The sequencing input was CD4+ T cells from blood, not recorded whether cultured. Receptor source: a human donor in a nickel allergy study, with or without nickel allergy (not recorded which). It is not recorded whether this sample comes from one donor or several.

The rearrangement uses TRBV6-6 and TRBJ2-5; 7 bases line up with TRBD1. V trimming: 0 bases; J trimming: 4 bases; junction bases outside the gene matches: 5. CDR1 is MNHNY and CDR2 is SVGAGI in the germline V gene (reference sequence). CDR3 length: 15 amino acids. The CDR3 is CASSYSQGVRETQYF. The CDR3 bases are TGTGCCAGCAGTTACTCGCAGGGGGTGAGAGAGACCCAGTACTTC.

V and J are TRBV19 and TRBJ2-3; 9 bases line up with TRBD2. This CDR3 contains 15 residues. Germline CDR1 is LNHDA and CDR2 is SQIVND (reference sequence). V lost 7 bases, J lost 5 bases, and 10 bases stayed unmatched. The CDR3 DNA reads as TGTGCCAGTATCGGGCGGGGGGGCCGTCAAGATACGCAGTATTTT. This translates into CASIGRGGRQDTQYF.

In nucleotides, the CDR3 is TGTGCCAGCAGCCCCCTGGGTCCCGAGCAGTACTTC. Translated: CASSPLGPEQYF. J is TRBJ2-7 and V is TRBV7-9; D remains ambiguous. The CDR3 spans 12 residues. V lost 5 bases, J lost 6 bases, and 11 bases lay in between. From germline, CDR1 is SEHNR and CDR2 FQNEAQ (reference sequence). The whole variable domain, filled in from reference TRBV7-9 and TRBJ2-7, reads DTGVSQNPRHKITKRGQNVTFRCDPISEHNRLYWYRQTLGQGPEFLTYFQNEAQLEKSRLLSDRFSAERPKGSFSTLEIQRTEQGDSAMYLCASSPLGPEQYFGPGTRLTVT.

This CDR3 reads CASSFFGNGDYGYTF. The CDR3 bases are TGCGCCAGCAGCTTTTTCGGGAATGGGGACTATGGCTACACCTTC. The genes are TRBV5-1 and TRBJ1-2; D is ambiguous. Germline lookup yields CDR1 SGHRS and CDR2 YFSETQ. The CDR3 runs to 15 residues. V lost 2 bases and J 3 bases, leaving 14 bases between the germline ends.

This clonotype turned up a few times. J is TRBJ2-2 and V is TRBV20-1; 7 bases fit TRBD2. Germline values: CDR1 DFQATT, CDR2 SNEGSKA (reference sequence). V was pared by 0 bases and J by 7 bases, with 11 bases of the junction left unmatched. CDR3 length equals 16 residues. CDR3 sequence (DNA): TGCAGTGCTAGAGATGGTGCGGGGGTACGGGGCGGGGAGCTGTTTTTT. This gives the protein CSARDGAGVRGGELFF.

The J gene is TRBJ1-2, the V gene TRBV19; TRBD1 matches 11 bases. This CDR3 contains 17 residues. With V trimmed by 6 bases and J by 4 bases, 13 bases remained unmatched. Germline assignment: CDR1 LNHDA and CDR2 SQIVND (reference sequence). DNA of the CDR3: TGTGCCAGTAGAGGTCCGGGACAGGGGGGATTTTCCTATGGCTACACCTTC. Protein sequence: CASRGPGQGGFSYGYTF.

This rearrangement joins TRBV12-3 or TRBV12-4 to TRBJ1-1, with TRBD1 as a possible D gene (6 bases). This CDR3 is built from 14 residues. The V end lost 7 bases, the J end lost 1 base, and 13 bases lay between the germline ends. The CDR3 DNA reads as TGTGCCAGCACCCCGGGACATTCGAACACTGAAGCTTTCTTT. As protein: CASTPGHSNTEAFF.

This clonotype turned up a few times. V is TRBV5-1 and J is TRBJ1-1; 7 positions match TRBD1. Germline V CDR1 and CDR2: SGHRS, YFSETQ. The CDR3 runs 13 residues. V shed 4 bases, J shed 6 bases, and the junction held 6 bases outside the gene matches. CDR3 nucleotides: TGCGCCAGCAGCCTAGAGGGGGCCGCTGAAGCTTTCTTT. Translation: CASSLEGAAEAFF.

This clonotype has only a few counts. V and J are TRBV7-2 and TRBJ2-7; D is perhaps TRBD2 (6 bases). This CDR3 has 15 amino acids. CDR1 SGHTA and CDR2 FQGNSA come from the germline V gene. With 5 bases removed from V and 0 bases from J, the gap between germline ends came to 14 bases. Here the CDR3 reads CASSPTPGGSYEQYF. The CDR3 region has the DNA TGTGCCAGCAGCCCTACCCCCGGGGGCTCCTACGAGCAGTACTTC.

The V gene is TRBV5-1, the J gene TRBJ1-2; 8 bases align to TRBD1. V lost 0 bases to trimming and J lost 3 bases; unmatched junction nucleotides: 7. The length of the CDR3 is 16 residues. The V gene's germline CDR1 is SGHRS and CDR2 YFSETQ. CDR3 amino acids: CASSLVGQGFDYGYTF. Here the CDR3 DNA reads TGCGCCAGCAGCTTGGTTGGACAGGGTTTTGACTATGGCTACACCTTC.

The chain joins TRBV5-1 to TRBJ2-5; no clear D gene. This CDR3 is 14 amino acids long. In germline, CDR1 is SGHRS, CDR2 YFSETQ. Trimming pared 5 bases from V and 1 base from J, leaving 12 bases between. DNA for the CDR3: TGCGCCAGCAGTCCGTCGACATTCCAAGAGACCCAGTACTTC. The encoded protein is CASSPSTFQETQYF.

This clonotype has more than one count but fewer than ten. The V gene is TRBV7-9, the J gene TRBJ1-5; D gene unclear. Between the trimmed V and J ends, which lost 1 base and 4 bases, there was a span of 8 bases. This CDR3 contains 14 residues. Looked up from germline, CDR1 is SEHNR and CDR2 is FQNEAQ (reference sequence). For the CDR3, the DNA is TGTGCCAGCAGCTTAGATCAGAGAAATCAGCCCCAGCATTTT. Translated: CASSLDQRNQPQHF.

This clonotype was observed a few times. V usage is TRBV7-2 and J usage is TRBJ2-6; D is undetermined. This CDR3 contains 14 residues. Trimming shortened V by 1 base and J by 3 bases, and 4 bases separated the two germline ends. Germline-derived CDR1 and CDR2 are SGHTA and FQGNSA. CDR3 bases: TGTGCCAGCAGCTTAGGGGTTGGGGCCAACGTCCTGACTTTC. This translates into CASSLGVGANVLTF.

The chain employs TRBV18 and TRBJ2-7; D call uncertain. The germline CDR1 and CDR2 sequences are KGHSH and LQKENI. This CDR3 comprises 11 residues. Trimming took 4 bases from V and 5 from J, leaving 6 bases between them. The CDR3 here is CASSQNDEQYF. The CDR3 region has the DNA TGTGCCAGCTCACAGAACGACGAGCAGTACTTC.

This chain connects TRBV7-3 to TRBJ1-1; D is ambiguous. V was cut by 1 base and J by 1 base, with 4 bases left in between. This CDR3 is built from 13 residues. In germline, CDR1 is SGHTA, CDR2 FQGTGA. This CDR3 is CASSLSENTEAFF. DNA of the CDR3: TGTGCCAGCAGCTTAAGTGAGAACACTGAAGCTTTCTTT.

This chain connects TRBV7-8 to TRBJ2-7, with unresolved D. The germline V gene encodes CDR1 SGHVS and CDR2 FQNEAQ. V was cut by 3 bases and J by 3 bases, with 12 bases left in between. This CDR3 region has 14 residues. This CDR3 is CASSFRRNSYEQYF. The DNA of the CDR3 is TGTGCCAGCAGCTTTAGAAGGAACAGCTACGAGCAGTACTTC. The full variable domain, its missing parts supplied by reference TRBV7-8 and TRBJ2-7, is GAGVSQSPRYKVAKRGQDVALRCDPISGHVSLFWYQQALGQGPEFLTYFQNEAQLDKSGLPSDRFFAERPEGSVSTLKIQRTQQEDSAVYLCASSFRRNSYEQYFGPGTRLTVT.

This clonotype was detected only a few times. V and J are TRBV29-1 and TRBJ2-7; D perhaps matches TRBD1 (6 bases). V lost 6 bases and J 1 base, leaving 16 bases between the germline ends. Germline CDR1 SQVTM, CDR2 ANQGSEA. This CDR3 contains 14 residues. CDR3 amino acids: CSVCFQGRSYEQYF. In DNA form, the CDR3 reads TGCAGCGTCTGTTTCCAGGGGCGATCCTACGAGCAGTACTTC.

The V gene is TRBV6-5, the J gene TRBJ1-2; 7 bases match TRBD1. With 5 bases clipped from V and 7 bases from J, the junction kept 10 bases outside the gene matches. This CDR3 has 14 residues. Germline loops: CDR1 MNHEY, CDR2 SVGAGI. The CDR3 region is CASSTDRVWPGYTF. The CDR3, as DNA: TGTGCCAGCAGTACCGACAGGGTTTGGCCTGGCTACACCTTC.

The chain has TRBV12-3 or TRBV12-4 and TRBJ2-1; D gene ambiguous. CDR3 length: 11 residues. V lost 5 bases and J lost 6, with 5 bases in between. The CDR3 DNA is TGTGCCAGCAGTAACGGCAATGAGCAGTTCTTC. Protein product: CASSNGNEQFF.

The chain employs TRBV4-3 and TRBJ1-3, with a possible D match to TRBD1 (5 bases). CDR1 and CDR2 (germline): LGHNA, YSLEER. V lost 4 bases to trimming and J lost 8 bases, with 15 bases between them. The CDR3 runs 14 residues. The CDR3: CASSRGSGQDTIYF. CDR3 nucleotides: TGCGCCAGCAGCCGCGGGTCAGGGCAGGACACCATATATTTT.

This clonotype was recorded only once. J is TRBJ2-1 and V is TRBV12-3 or TRBV12-4, with D possibly matching TRBD2 (5 bases). The CDR3 totals 15 residues. V was clipped by 2 bases and J by 4 bases, with 12 bases between them. Written as DNA, the CDR3 is TGTGCCAGCAGTTTACGAGGGCTGGGGTACAATGAGCAGTTCTTC. Translating gives CASSLRGLGYNEQFF.

This chain uses TRBV12-3 or TRBV12-4 with TRBJ1-5; TRBD1 matches 9 bases. The J segment lost 7 bases and the V segment lost 6 bases, leaving 13 bases of the junction unmatched. The CDR3 has 16 amino acids. The CDR3 sequence: CASSGLNTGGRQPQHF. CDR3 in DNA: TGTGCCAGCAGCGGACTCAATACAGGGGGCAGGCAGCCCCAGCATTTT.

The V and J genes are TRBV5-4 and TRBJ2-7; maybe TRBD1 (7 bases). V lost 3 bases, J lost 5 bases, and 24 bases lay in between. The CDR3 covers 17 residues. Germline values: CDR1 SGHNT, CDR2 YYREEE (reference sequence). The CDR3 nucleotides read TGTGCCAGCAGCTCCGATTTGCGCGGGACAGTCTTCAACGAGCAGTACTTC. Its protein product is CASSSDLRGTVFNEQYF. Based on the CDR3 plus reference TRBV5-4 and TRBJ2-7, the full variable domain is ETGVTQSPTHLIKTRGQQVTLRCSSQSGHNTVSWYQQALGQGPQFIFQYYREEENGRGNFPPRFSGLQFPNYSSELNVNALELDDSALYLCASSSDLRGTVFNEQYFGPGTRLTVT.

The chain has TRBV27 and TRBJ1-6; TRBD1 is a possible D gene (5 bases). V shed 7 bases and J shed 6 bases, with 16 bases lying between them. The CDR3 has 15 amino acids. The germline gives CDR1 MNHEY, CDR2 SMNVEV (reference sequence). The DNA for the CDR3 is TGTGCCAGCACCGCCGGGACGTCGCGTAATTCACCCCTCCACTTT. It specifies CASTAGTSRNSPLHF.